This T cell receptor beta chain was profiled in a study of T cell repertoires in cytomegalovirus infection. Turning to the study itself: TCR beta signatures that were public indicated CMV infection and matching HLA type. Broader study findings: Dominating the ex vivo response were TCR beta clonotypes that were CMV-specific and HLA-C-restricted.

Via MiXCR, TCRdb re-called the reads, giving one row per CDR3 protein. The repertoire holds some 700,000 distinct CDR3 sequences, with 30% to 35% as singletons. Comment on this clonotype: The antigen is unknown.

This clonotype was obtained from a human donor in good health (CMV status not recorded). Some clones in this sample may be carry-over from other donors' samples. The sample was cultured PBMCs, taken from culture after CMV antigen stimulation.

In nucleotides, the CDR3 is TGTGCCATCAGTCCAACTACCCCCGACGAGCAGTACTTC. Its protein product is CAISPTTPDEQYF. The chain is built from TRBV10-3 and TRBJ2-7, with D unclear. The CDR3 has 13 amino acids. The V gene's germline CDR1 is ENHRY and CDR2 SYGVKD. V gave up 5 bases and J gave up 5 bases, with 13 bases separating them.